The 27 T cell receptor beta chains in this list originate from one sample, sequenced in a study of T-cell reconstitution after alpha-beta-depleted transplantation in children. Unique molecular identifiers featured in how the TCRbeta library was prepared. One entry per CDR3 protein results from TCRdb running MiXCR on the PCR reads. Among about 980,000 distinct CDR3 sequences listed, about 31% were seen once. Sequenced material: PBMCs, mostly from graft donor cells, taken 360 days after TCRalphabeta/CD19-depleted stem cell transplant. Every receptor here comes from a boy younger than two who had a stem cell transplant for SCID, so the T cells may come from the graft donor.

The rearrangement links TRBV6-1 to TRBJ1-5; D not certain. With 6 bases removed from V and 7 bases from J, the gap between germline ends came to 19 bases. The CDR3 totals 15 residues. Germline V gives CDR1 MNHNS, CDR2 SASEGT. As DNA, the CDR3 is TGTGCCAGCAGGCCATTAAATAAGGCGGCGCAGCCCCAGCATTTT. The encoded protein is CASRPLNKAAQPQHF.

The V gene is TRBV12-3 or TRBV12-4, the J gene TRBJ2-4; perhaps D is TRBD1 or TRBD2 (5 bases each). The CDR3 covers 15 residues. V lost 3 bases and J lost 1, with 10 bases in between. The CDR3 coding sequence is TGTGCCAGCAGTTTGTGGGGCGGGGCCAAAAACATTCAGTACTTC. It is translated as CASSLWGGAKNIQYF.

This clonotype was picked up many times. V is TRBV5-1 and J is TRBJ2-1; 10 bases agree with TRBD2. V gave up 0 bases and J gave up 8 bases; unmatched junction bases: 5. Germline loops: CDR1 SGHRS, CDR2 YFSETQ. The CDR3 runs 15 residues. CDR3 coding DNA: TGCGCCAGCAGCTTGGGATTAGCGGGGGGCCATGAGCAGTTCTTC. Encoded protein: CASSLGLAGGHEQFF.

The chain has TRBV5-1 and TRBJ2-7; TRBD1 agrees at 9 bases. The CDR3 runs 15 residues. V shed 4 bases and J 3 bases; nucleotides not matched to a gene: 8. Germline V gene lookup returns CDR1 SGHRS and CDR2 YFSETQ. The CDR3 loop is CASSTAGQGVYEQYF. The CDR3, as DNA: TGCGCCAGCAGCACCGCGGGACAGGGCGTCTACGAGCAGTACTTC.

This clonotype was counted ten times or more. CDR3 residues: CASSQQVYNEQFF. The CDR3 DNA sequence: TGTGCCAGCAGCCAACAGGTCTACAATGAGCAGTTCTTC. The rearrangement links TRBV27 to TRBJ2-1; weak D call: TRBD1 (5 bases). V was clipped by 6 bases and J by 3 bases, with 9 bases between them. CDR1 and CDR2 (germline): MNHEY, SMNVEV (reference sequence). This CDR3 is 13 amino acids long.

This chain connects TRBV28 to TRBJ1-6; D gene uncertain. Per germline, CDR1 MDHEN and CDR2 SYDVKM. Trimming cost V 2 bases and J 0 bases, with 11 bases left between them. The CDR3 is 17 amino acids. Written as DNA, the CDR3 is TGTGCCAGCAGTTTAAGGGCAGCCAGCTCCTATAATTCACCCCTCCACTTT. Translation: CASSLRAASSYNSPLHF.

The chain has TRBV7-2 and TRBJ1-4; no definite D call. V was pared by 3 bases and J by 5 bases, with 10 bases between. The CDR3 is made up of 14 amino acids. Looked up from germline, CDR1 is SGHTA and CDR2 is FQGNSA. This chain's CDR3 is CASSFFGKNEKLFF. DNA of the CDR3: TGTGCCAGCAGCTTCTTCGGCAAGAATGAAAAACTGTTTTTT.

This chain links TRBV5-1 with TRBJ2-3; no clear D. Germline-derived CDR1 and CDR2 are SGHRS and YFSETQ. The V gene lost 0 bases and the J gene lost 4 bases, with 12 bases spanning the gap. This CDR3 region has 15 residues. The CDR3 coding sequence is TGCGCCAGCAGCTTGGCCCTGGGTTCCGCAGATACGCAGTATTTT. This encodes CASSLALGSADTQYF.

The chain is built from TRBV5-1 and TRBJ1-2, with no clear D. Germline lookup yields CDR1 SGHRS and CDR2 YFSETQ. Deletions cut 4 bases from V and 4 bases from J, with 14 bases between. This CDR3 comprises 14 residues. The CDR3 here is CASSPRQATYGYTF. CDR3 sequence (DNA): TGCGCCAGCAGCCCCCGACAAGCGACCTATGGCTACACCTTC. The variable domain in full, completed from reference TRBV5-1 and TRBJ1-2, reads KAGVTQTPRYLIKTRGQQVTLSCSPISGHRSVSWYQQTPGQGLQFLFEYFSETQRNKGNFPGRFSGRQFSNSRSEMNVSTLELGDSALYLCASSPRQATYGYTFGSGTRLTVV.

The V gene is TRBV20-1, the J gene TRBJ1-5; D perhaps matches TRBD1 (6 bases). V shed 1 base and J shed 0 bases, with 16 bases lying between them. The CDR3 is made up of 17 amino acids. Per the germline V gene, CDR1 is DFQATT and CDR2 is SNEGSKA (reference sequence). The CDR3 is CSARAPRGGDSNQPQHF. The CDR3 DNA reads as TGCAGTGCTAGAGCCCCCAGGGGAGGGGATAGCAATCAGCCCCAGCATTTT.

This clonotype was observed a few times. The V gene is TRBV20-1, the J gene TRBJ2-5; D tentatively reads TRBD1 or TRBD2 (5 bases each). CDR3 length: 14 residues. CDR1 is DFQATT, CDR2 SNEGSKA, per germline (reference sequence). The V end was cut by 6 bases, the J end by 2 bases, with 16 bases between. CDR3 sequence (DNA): TGCAGTGCCCCGGGACCGATGGGGCAAGAGACCCAGTACTTC. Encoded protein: CSAPGPMGQETQYF.

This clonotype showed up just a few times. The CDR3: CASKAGTGAYEQYF. In DNA form, the CDR3 reads TGTGCCAGCAAAGCCGGGACAGGGGCCTACGAGCAGTACTTC. V and J are TRBV7-9 and TRBJ2-7; the match to TRBD1 covers 10 bases. The CDR3 is 14 amino acids. Trimming removed 7 bases from V and 2 bases from J; junction bases left unmatched: 5. The germline CDR1 and CDR2 sequences are SEHNR and FQNEAQ (reference sequence).

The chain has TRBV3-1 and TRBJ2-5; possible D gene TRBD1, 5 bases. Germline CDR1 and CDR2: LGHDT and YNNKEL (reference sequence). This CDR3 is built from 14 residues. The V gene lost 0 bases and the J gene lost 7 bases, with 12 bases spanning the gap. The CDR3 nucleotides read TGTGCCAGCAGCCAAGAGGGGCTAAGGACGACCCAGTACTTC. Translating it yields CASSQEGLRTTQYF.

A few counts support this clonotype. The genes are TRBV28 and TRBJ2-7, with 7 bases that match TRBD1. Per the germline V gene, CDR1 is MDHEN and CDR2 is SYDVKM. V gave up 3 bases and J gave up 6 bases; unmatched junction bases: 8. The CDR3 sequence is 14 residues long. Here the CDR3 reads CASSFLSGTVEQYF. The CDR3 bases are TGTGCCAGCAGTTTTTTATCCGGGACAGTCGAGCAGTACTTC.

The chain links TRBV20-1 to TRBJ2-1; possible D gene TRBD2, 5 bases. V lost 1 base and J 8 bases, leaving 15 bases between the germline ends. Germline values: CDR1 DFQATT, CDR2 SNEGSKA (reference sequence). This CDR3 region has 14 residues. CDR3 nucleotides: TGCAGTGCTAGAGTGAAAACTAGTACGTATGAGCAGTTCTTC. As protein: CSARVKTSTYEQFF.

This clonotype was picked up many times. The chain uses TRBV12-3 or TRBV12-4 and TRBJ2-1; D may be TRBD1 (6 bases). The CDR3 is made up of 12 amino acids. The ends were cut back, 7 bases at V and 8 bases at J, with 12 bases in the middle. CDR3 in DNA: TGTGCCAGCACCTACAGGGATCATGAGCAGTTCTTC. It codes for CASTYRDHEQFF.

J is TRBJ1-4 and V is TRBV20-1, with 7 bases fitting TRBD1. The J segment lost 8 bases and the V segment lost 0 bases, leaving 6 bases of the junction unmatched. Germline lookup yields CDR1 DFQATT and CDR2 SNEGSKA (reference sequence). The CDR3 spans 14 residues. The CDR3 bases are TGCAGTGCTAGAGAGGCAGGGGGTGGGGAAAAACTGTTTTTT. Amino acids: CSAREAGGGEKLFF.

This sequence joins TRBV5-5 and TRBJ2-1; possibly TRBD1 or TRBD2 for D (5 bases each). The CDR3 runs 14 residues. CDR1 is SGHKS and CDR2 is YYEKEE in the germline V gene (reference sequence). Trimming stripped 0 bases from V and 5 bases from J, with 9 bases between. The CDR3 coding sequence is TGTGCCAGCAGCTTGGGGCTGGGACACAATGAGCAGTTCTTC. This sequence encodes CASSLGLGHNEQFF.

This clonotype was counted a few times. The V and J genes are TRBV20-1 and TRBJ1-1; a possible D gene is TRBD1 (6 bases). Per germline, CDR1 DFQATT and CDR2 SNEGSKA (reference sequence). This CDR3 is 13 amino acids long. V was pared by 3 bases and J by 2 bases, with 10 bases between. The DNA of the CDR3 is TGCAGTGCTAGGCGGGACACCAACACTGAAGCTTTCTTT. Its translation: CSARRDTNTEAFF.

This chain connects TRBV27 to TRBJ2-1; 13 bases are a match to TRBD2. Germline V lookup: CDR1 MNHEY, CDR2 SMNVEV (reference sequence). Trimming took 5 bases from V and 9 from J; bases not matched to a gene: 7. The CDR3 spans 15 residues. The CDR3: CASSTGTSGEVEQFF. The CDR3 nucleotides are TGTGCCAGCAGTACGGGGACTAGCGGGGAAGTTGAGCAGTTCTTC.

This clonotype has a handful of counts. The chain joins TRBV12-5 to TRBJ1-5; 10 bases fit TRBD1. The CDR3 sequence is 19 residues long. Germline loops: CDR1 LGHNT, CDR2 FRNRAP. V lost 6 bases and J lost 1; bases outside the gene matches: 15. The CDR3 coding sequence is TGTGCTAGTGGCTTTCTGCCTTTCGACAGGGGGCTAAGCAATCAGCCCCAGCATTTT. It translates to CASGFLPFDRGLSNQPQHF. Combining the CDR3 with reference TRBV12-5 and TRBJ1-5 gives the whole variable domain DARVTQTPRHKVTEMGQEVTMRCQPILGHNTVFWYRQTMMQGLELLAYFRNRAPLDDSGMPKDRFSAEMPDATLATLKIQPSEPRDSAVYFCASGFLPFDRGLSNQPQHFGDGTRLSIL.

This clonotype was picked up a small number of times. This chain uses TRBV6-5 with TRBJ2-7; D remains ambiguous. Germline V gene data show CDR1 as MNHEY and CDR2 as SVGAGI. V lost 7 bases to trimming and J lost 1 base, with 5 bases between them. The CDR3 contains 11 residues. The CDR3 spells CASTNSYEQYF. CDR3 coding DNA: TGTGCCAGCACGAATTCCTACGAGCAGTACTTC.

For the CDR3, the DNA is TGCGCCAGCAGCTCAACGACAGTTAAGGGCTACGAGCAGTACTTC. It specifies CASSSTTVKGYEQYF. V and J are TRBV5-1 and TRBJ2-7; a weak D match, TRBD1 (5 bases). V shed 3 bases and J shed 3 bases, with 16 bases lying between them. The CDR3 length is 15 residues. Germline values: CDR1 SGHRS, CDR2 YFSETQ. The full variable domain, in which reference TRBV5-1 and TRBJ2-7 provide the parts outside the CDR3, is KAGVTQTPRYLIKTRGQQVTLSCSPISGHRSVSWYQQTPGQGLQFLFEYFSETQRNKGNFPGRFSGRQFSNSRSEMNVSTLELGDSALYLCASSSTTVKGYEQYFGPGTRLTVT.

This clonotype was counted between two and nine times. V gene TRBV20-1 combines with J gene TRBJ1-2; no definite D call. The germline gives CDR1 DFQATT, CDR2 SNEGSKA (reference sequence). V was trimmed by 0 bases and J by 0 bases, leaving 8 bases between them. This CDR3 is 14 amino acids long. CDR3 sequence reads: CSARDLKANYGYTF. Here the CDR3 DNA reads TGCAGTGCTAGAGACCTCAAGGCTAACTATGGCTACACCTTC.

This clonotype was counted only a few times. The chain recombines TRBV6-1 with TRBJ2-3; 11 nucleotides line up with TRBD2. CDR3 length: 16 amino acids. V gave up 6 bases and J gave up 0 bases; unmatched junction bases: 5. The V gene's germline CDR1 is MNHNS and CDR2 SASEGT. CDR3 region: CASRRRLAGSTDTQYF. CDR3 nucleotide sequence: TGTGCCAGCAGACGTAGACTAGCGGGGAGCACAGATACGCAGTATTTT.

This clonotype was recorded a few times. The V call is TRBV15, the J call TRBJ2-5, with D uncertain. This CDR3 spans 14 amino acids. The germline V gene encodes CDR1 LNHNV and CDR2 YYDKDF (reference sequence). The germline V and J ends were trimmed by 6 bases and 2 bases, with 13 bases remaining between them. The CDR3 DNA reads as TGTGCCACCAGTATTGGGTCGCTTCAAGAGACCCAGTACTTC. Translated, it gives CATSIGSLQETQYF.

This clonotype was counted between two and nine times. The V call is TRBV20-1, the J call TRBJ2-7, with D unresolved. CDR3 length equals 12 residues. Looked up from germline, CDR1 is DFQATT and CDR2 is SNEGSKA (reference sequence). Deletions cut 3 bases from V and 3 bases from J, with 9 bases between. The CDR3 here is CSASLWSYEQYF. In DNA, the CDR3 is TGCAGTGCTAGCCTTTGGAGCTACGAGCAGTACTTC.